This T cell receptor (beta chain) was profiled in a study of cytomegalovirus exposure and HLA in healthy donors. Researchers ran the PCR with 60 Vbeta and 13 Jbeta primers. Profiled with immunoSEQ multiplex PCR; TCRdb holds only in-frame clones, not every one. Of some 130,000 clones listed, about 78% are singletons. This clone was detected only once. Germline lookup yields CDR1 LNHDA and CDR2 SQIVND (reference sequence). The length of the CDR3 is 13 residues. V lost 10 bases, J lost 4 bases, and 11 bases lay in between. The J gene is TRBJ2-6, the V gene TRBV19, with D possibly TRBD1 on 6 matching bases. Material for sequencing was PBMCs. This TCR came from a female donor in good health and CMV-seronegative. CDR3 DNA sequence: TGTGCCACTACAGGGTTCGGGGCCAACGTCCTGACTTTC. Translation gives CATTGFGANVLTF.